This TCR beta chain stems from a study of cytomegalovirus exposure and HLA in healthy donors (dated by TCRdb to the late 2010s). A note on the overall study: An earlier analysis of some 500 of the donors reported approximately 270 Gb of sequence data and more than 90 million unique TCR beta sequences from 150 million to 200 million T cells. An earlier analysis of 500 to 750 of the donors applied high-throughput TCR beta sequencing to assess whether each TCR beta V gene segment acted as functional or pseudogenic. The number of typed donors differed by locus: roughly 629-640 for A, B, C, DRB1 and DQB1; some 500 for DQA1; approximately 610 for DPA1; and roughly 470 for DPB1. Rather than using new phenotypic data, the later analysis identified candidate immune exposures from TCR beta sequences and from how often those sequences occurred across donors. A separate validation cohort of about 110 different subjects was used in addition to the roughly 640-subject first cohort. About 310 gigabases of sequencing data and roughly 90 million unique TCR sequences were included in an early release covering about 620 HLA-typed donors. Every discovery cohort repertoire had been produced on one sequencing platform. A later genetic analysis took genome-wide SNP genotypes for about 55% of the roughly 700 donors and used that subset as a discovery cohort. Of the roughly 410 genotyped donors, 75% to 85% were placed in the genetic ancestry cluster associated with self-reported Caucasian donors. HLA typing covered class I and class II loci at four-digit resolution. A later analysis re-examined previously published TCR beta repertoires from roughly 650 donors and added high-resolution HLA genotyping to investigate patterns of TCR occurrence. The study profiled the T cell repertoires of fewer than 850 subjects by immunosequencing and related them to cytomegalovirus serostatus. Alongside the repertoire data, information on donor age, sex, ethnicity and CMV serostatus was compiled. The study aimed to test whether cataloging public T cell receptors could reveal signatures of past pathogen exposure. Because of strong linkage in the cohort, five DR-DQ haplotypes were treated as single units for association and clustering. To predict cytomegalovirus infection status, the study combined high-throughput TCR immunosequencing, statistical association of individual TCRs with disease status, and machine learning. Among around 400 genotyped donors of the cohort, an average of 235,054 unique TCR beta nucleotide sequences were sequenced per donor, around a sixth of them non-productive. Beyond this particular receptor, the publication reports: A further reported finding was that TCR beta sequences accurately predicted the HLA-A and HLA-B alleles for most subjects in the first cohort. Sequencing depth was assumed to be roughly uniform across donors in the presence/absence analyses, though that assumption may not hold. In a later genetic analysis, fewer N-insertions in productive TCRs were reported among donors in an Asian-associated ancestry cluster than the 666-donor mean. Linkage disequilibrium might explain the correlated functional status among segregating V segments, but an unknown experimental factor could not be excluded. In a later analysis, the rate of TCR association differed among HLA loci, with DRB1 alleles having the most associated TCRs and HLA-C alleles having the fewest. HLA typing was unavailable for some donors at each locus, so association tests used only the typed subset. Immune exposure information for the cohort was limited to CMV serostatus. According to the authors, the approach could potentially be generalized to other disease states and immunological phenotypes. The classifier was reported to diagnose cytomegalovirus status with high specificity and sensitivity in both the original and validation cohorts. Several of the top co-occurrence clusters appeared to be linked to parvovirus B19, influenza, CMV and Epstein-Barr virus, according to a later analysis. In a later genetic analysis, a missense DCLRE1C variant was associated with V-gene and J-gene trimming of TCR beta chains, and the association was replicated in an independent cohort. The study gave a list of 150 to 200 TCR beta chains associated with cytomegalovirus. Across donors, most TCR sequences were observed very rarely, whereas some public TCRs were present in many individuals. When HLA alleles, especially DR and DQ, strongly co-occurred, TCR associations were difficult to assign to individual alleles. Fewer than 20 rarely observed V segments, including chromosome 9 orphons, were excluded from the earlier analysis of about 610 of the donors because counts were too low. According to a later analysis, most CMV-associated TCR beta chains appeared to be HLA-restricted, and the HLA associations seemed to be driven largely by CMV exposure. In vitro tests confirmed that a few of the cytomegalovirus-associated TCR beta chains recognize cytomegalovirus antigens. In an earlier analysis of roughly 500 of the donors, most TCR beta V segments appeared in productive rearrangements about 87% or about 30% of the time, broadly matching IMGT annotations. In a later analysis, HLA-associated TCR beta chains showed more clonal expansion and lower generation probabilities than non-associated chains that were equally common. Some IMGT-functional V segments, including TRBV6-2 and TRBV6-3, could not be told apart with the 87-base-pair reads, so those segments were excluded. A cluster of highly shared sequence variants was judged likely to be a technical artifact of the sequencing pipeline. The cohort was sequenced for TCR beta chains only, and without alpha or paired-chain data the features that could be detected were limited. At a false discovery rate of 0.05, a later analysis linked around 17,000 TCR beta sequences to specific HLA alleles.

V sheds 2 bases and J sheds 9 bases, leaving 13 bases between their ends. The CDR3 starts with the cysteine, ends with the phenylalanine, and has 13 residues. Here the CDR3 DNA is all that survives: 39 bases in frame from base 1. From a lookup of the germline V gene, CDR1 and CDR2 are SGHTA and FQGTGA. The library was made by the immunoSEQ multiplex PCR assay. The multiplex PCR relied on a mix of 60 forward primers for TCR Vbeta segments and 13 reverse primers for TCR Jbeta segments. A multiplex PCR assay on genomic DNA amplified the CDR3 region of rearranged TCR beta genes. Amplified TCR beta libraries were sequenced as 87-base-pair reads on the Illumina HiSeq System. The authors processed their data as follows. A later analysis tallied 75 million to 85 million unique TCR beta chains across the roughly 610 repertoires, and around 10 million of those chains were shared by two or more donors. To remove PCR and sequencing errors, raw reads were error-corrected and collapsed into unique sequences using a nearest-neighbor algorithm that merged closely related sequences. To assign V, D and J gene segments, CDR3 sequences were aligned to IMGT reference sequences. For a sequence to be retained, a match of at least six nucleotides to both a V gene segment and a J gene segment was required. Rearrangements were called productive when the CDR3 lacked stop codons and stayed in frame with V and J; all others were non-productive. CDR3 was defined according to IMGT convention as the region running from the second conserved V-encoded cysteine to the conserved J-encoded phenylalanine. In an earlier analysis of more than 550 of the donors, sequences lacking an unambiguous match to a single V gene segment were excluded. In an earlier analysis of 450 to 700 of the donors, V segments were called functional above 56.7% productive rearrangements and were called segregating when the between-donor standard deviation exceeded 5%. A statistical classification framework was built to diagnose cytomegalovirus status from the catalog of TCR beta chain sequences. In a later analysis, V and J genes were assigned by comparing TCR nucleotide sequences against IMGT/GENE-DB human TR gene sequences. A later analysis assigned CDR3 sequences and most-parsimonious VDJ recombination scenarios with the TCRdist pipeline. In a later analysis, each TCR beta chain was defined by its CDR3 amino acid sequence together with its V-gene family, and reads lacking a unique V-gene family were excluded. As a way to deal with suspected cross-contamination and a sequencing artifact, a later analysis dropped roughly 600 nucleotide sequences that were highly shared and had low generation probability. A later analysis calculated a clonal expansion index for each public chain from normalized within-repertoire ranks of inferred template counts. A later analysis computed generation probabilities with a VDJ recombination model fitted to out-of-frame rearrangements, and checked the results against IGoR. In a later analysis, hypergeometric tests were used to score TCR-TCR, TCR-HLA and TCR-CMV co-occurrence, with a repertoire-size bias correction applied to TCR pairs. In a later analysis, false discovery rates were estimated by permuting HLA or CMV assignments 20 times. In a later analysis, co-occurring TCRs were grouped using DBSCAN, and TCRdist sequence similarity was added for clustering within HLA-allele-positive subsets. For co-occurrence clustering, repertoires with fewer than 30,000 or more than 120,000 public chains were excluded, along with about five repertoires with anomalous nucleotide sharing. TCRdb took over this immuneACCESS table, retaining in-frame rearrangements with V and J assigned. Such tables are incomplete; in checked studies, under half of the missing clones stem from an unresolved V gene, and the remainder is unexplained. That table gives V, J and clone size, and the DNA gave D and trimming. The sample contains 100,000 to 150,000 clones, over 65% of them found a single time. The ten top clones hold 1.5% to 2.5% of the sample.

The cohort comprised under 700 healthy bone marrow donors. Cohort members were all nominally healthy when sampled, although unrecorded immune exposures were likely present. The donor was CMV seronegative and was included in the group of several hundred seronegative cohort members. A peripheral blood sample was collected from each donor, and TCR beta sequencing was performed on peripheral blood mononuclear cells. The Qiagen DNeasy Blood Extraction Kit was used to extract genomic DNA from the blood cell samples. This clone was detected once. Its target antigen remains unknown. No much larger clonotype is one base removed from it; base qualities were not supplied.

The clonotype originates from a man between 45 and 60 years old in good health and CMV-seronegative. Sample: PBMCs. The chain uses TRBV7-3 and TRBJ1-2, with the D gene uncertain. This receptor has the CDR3 CASSLEGSLSYTF. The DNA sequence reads TGTGCCAGCAGCTTAGAGGGCTCGCTGAGCTACACCTTC.